Below are 24 T cell receptor beta chains sequenced from a single sample in a study of Graves' ophthalmopathy and Graves' hyperthyroidism (dated by TCRdb to 2017 to 2018). These reads were obtained on an Illumina HiSeq 2000. For repertoire sequencing, TCR beta CDR3 regions were amplified from RNA transcripts. HTBI primers and the Qiagen OneStep RT-PCR kit were used in a first-round RT-PCR, which was followed by a second-round multiplex PCR, size selection and purification. TCRdb handled the public reads itself, with Q25 trimming in fastp and clone calling in MiXCR, and kept productive beta chains. All rows with the same CDR3 protein become a single entry with the most common DNA and genes. The sample table contains over a million distinct CDR3 sequences; only one count was recorded for roughly 35% of them. Around 10% of the sample is in the top ten clones. Material for sequencing was peripheral blood or thyroid tissue (not recorded which). These receptors all come from an adult man with Graves' hyperthyroidism.

This chain connects TRBV29-1 to TRBJ2-7, with a possible D match to TRBD2 (6 bases). V was cut by 4 bases and J by 3 bases, with 10 bases left in between. This CDR3 comprises 12 residues. The germline CDR1 and CDR2 sequences are SQVTM and ANQGSEA. The CDR3 reads CSVGPGDYEQYF. CDR3 coding DNA: TGCAGCGTTGGGCCGGGGGACTACGAGCAGTACTTC.

In this sample, this clonotype turned up a few times. The V and J genes are TRBV28 and TRBJ2-3; D is unclear. Germline CDR1 is MDHEN and CDR2 is SYDVKM. The CDR3 spans 14 residues. V was pared by 8 bases and J by 3 bases, with 15 bases between. The DNA of the CDR3 is TGTGCCAGCGATAAGTCGGCGGCGACAGATACGCAGTATTTT. Amino acids: CASDKSAATDTQYF.

This clonotype has at least ten counts. The rearrangement links TRBV7-8 to TRBJ2-7, with D possibly TRBD2 on 5 matching bases. Trimming shortened V by 3 bases and J by 6 bases, and 15 bases separated the two germline ends. Per germline, CDR1 SGHVS and CDR2 FQNEAQ. The CDR3 consists of 14 residues. The CDR3 is CASSLVLLAGEQYF. In DNA form, the CDR3 reads TGTGCCAGCAGCTTGGTTTTGTTGGCGGGCGAGCAGTACTTC. Using reference TRBV7-8 and TRBJ2-7 for the parts outside the CDR3, the full variable domain is GAGVSQSPRYKVAKRGQDVALRCDPISGHVSLFWYQQALGQGPEFLTYFQNEAQLDKSGLPSDRFFAERPEGSVSTLKIQRTQQEDSAVYLCASSLVLLAGEQYFGPGTRLTVT.

Concerning this clonotype: At one of its ends the junction is not consistent with the germline gene, which may arise from a read error. The chain has TRBV2 and TRBJ1-5; 7 bases fit TRBD1. CDR1 and CDR2 (germline): SNHLY, FYNNEI. The CDR3 loop spans 14 amino acids. In nucleotides, the CDR3 is TGTGCCATCAGTGAGTCTGGCCGAGGACAGGACCAGCATTTT. It yields the protein CAISESGRGQDQHF.

Ten or more counts support this clonotype. This rearrangement joins TRBV12-3 or TRBV12-4 to TRBJ1-6, with a weak D call TRBD1 (6 bases). The CDR3 spans 15 residues. The germline V and J ends were trimmed by 5 bases and 6 bases, with 14 bases remaining between them. The chain's CDR3 is CASSVQGLGNSPLHF. The CDR3 DNA reads TGTGCCAGCAGTGTACAGGGTTTGGGTAATTCACCCCTCCACTTT.

This rearrangement joins TRBV28 to TRBJ2-7; the match to TRBD2 covers 11 bases. The CDR3 spans 16 residues. Trimming at V came to 4 bases and at J to 7 bases, leaving 12 bases not matched to a gene. Germline V lookup: CDR1 MDHEN, CDR2 SYDVKM. The CDR3 DNA is TGTGCCAGCAGTTACTCGATTCCTAGCGGGAGGCAGGAGCAGTACTTC. Its protein product is CASSYSIPSGRQEQYF.

In its sample, this clonotype was seen many times. This sequence joins TRBV7-8 and TRBJ1-1, with D perhaps TRBD1 (5 bases). Germline CDR1 is SGHVS and CDR2 is FQNEAQ. This CDR3 spans 12 amino acids. V dropped 5 bases and J dropped 7 bases, with 11 bases sitting between them. CDR3 nucleotides: TGTGCCAGCAGCCACTTAGACAGTGAAGCTTTCTTT. Translating it yields CASSHLDSEAFF.

At least ten counts were recorded for this clonotype. The J gene is TRBJ1-5, the V gene TRBV7-2; unclear D gene. Germline CDR1 is SGHTA and CDR2 is FQGNSA. The CDR3 covers 14 residues. V lost 2 bases to trimming and J lost 6 bases, with 11 bases between them. The CDR3 loop reads CASSLIRGGQPQHF. Written as DNA, the CDR3 is TGTGCCAGCAGCTTAATCCGTGGCGGTCAGCCCCAGCATTTT.

This clonotype was seen ten or more times. The genes are TRBV7-2 and TRBJ1-6; the D is unclear. The V gene lost 5 bases and the J gene lost 0 bases, with 14 bases spanning the gap. The germline gives CDR1 SGHTA, CDR2 FQGNSA. The CDR3 is 17 residues long. This CDR3 reads CASSPRAASSYNSPLHF. The CDR3 DNA follows: TGTGCCAGCAGCCCAAGGGCAGCCAGCTCCTATAATTCACCCCTCCACTTT.

This clonotype has a handful of counts. V usage is TRBV29-1 and J usage is TRBJ2-7; tentatively, D is TRBD1 (6 bases). Germline-derived CDR1 and CDR2 are SQVTM and ANQGSEA. This CDR3 has 14 residues. Trimming pared 2 bases from V and 3 bases from J, leaving 14 bases between. CDR3 DNA sequence: TGCAGCGTTGAACAGGGGTCTGGGGGCTACGAGCAGTACTTC. It specifies CSVEQGSGGYEQYF.

The chain links TRBV2 to TRBJ2-5; TRBD1 agrees at 9 bases. V was clipped by 3 bases and J by 5 bases; unmatched bases: 7. Germline lookup yields CDR1 SNHLY and CDR2 FYNNEI. This CDR3 contains 15 residues. The CDR3 region has the DNA TGTGCCAGCAGTGAGAAGACAGGGGGAGGGGAGACCCAGTACTTC. Translating it yields CASSEKTGGGETQYF.

This clonotype came up many times. V gene TRBV20-1 combines with J gene TRBJ1-1, with 8 bases lining up with TRBD1. The J segment lost 3 bases and the V segment lost 6 bases, leaving 6 bases of the junction unmatched. Germline CDR1 and CDR2: DFQATT and SNEGSKA (reference sequence). CDR3 length: 13 residues. The CDR3 loop reads CSARDRIYTEAFF. CDR3 nucleotide sequence: TGCAGTGCCCGGGACAGGATCTACACTGAAGCTTTCTTT.

This clonotype appeared many times. The chain employs TRBV6-5 and TRBJ1-4; TRBD1 might be the D (5 bases). Germline V gives CDR1 MNHEY, CDR2 SVGAGI. With 5 bases removed from V and 17 bases from J, the gap between germline ends came to 15 bases. The CDR3 contains 11 residues. The CDR3 region has the DNA TGTGCCAGCAGTGAAGGCGGGACGCTCTTTTTT. Residues: CASSEGGTLFF.

V and J are TRBV29-1 and TRBJ2-5, with D maybe TRBD2 (6 bases). The V end lost 5 bases, the J end lost 1 base, and 17 bases lay between the germline ends. The CDR3 covers 15 residues. The V gene's germline CDR1 is SQVTM and CDR2 ANQGSEA. CDR3 in amino acids: CSVQGEERIQETQYF. The CDR3 DNA is TGCAGCGTTCAAGGGGAGGAACGGATCCAAGAGACCCAGTACTTC. Using reference TRBV29-1 and TRBJ2-5 for the parts outside the CDR3, the full variable domain is SAVISQKPSRDICQRGTSLTIQCQVDSQVTMMFWYRQQPGQSLTLIATANQGSEATYESGFVIDKFPISRPNLTFSTLTVSNMSPEDSSIYLCSVQGEERIQETQYFGPGTRLLVL.

The rearrangement uses TRBV18 and TRBJ1-3, with TRBD1 as a possible D gene (5 bases). Between the trimmed V and J ends, which lost 5 bases and 4 bases, there was a span of 15 bases. CDR1 KGHSH and CDR2 LQKENI come from the germline V gene. The CDR3 consists of 15 residues. The CDR3 bases are TGTGCCAGCTCATTGGACAATTTGCAGGGAAACACCATATATTTT. It codes for CASSLDNLQGNTIYF. The full variable domain, rest sourced from reference TRBV18 and TRBJ1-3, is NAGVMQNPRHLVRRRGQEARLRCSPMKGHSHVYWYRQLPEEGLKFMVYLQKENIIDESGMPKERFSAEFPKEGPSILRIQQVVRGDSAAYFCASSLDNLQGNTIYFGEGSWLTVV.

In this sample, this clonotype turned up many times. V is TRBV10-3 and J is TRBJ1-1, with D hard to call. The CDR3 runs to 15 residues. Trimming cost V 1 base and J 5 bases, with 14 bases left between them. Germline-derived CDR1 and CDR2 are ENHRY and SYGVKD. This chain's CDR3 is CAISEWRPSKTEAFF. DNA for the CDR3: TGTGCCATCAGTGAGTGGCGACCGTCGAAGACTGAAGCTTTCTTT.

Many counts were recorded for this clonotype. In nucleotides, the CDR3 is TGCAGTGCTGATACGGGACAGGGGAACACTGAAGCTTTCTTT. Translated: CSADTGQGNTEAFF. The rearrangement links TRBV20-1 to TRBJ1-1; 9 bases agree with TRBD1. This CDR3 is 14 amino acids long. Germline V gene sequence: CDR1 DFQATT, CDR2 SNEGSKA (reference sequence). V lost 5 bases, J lost 1 base, and 5 bases stayed unmatched.

This chain connects TRBV6-2 or TRBV6-3 to TRBJ2-5; weak D call: TRBD1 (6 bases). V lost 4 bases to trimming and J lost 0 bases, with 9 bases between them. This CDR3 is 14 amino acids long. CDR1 is MNHEY, CDR2 SVGEGT, per germline. CDR3 nucleotide sequence: TGTGCCAGCAGTTGGACAGATTACCAAGAGACCCAGTACTTC. This translates into CASSWTDYQETQYF.

The rearrangement uses TRBV15 and TRBJ2-6, with 7 bases matching TRBD1. The CDR3 has 15 residues. Germline V CDR1 and CDR2: LNHNV, YYDKDF (reference sequence). Losses at the gene ends were 5 bases for V and 3 bases for J; bases not matched to a gene: 4. DNA for the CDR3: TGTGCCACCAGCGCTCAGGGGGATGGGGCCAACGTCCTGACTTTC. It codes for CATSAQGDGANVLTF.

This clonotype turned up a few times. The chain employs TRBV19 and TRBJ2-3; maybe TRBD2 (6 bases). The germline CDR1 and CDR2 sequences are LNHDA and SQIVND (reference sequence). The CDR3 totals 14 residues. Trimming cost V 3 bases and J 8 bases, with 15 bases left between them. The CDR3 DNA reads TGTGCCAGTAGTATGGGTACCGGGAGAGGTACGCAGTATTTT. It yields the protein CASSMGTGRGTQYF.

Points on this clonotype: A read error may be the cause here, since a much bigger clone is one base away. The chain is built from TRBV7-9 and TRBJ2-5; 9 nucleotides align to TRBD1. Germline V gene sequence: CDR1 SEHNR, CDR2 FQNEAQ (reference sequence). The CDR3 is 14 amino acids. Trimming cost V 6 bases and J 5 bases; bases outside gene matches: 7. CDR3 loop: CASSLRDRAETQYF. In DNA, the CDR3 is TGTGCCAGCAGTTTAAGGGACAGGGCTGAGACCCAGTACTTC.

This clonotype was recorded at least ten times. V usage is TRBV15 and J usage is TRBJ2-7, with D perhaps TRBD1 (6 bases). The CDR3 length is 15 residues. The V gene lost 1 base and the J gene lost 2 bases, with 12 bases spanning the gap. Germline V CDR1 and CDR2: LNHNV, YYDKDF (reference sequence). CDR3 nucleotide sequence: TGTGCCACCAGCAGAGGTCCGGGACAAGCCTACGAGCAGTACTTC. This encodes CATSRGPGQAYEQYF.

The sample holds a few counts of this clonotype. The CDR3 spells CASTYGDYNSPLHF. Written as DNA, the CDR3 is TGTGCCAGCACCTATGGGGACTATAATTCACCCCTCCACTTT. This chain connects TRBV12-3 or TRBV12-4 to TRBJ1-6; D gene unclear. CDR3 length: 14 amino acids. V was cut by 7 bases and J by 3 bases, with 10 bases left in between.

This clonotype came up many times. The chain recombines TRBV11-2 with TRBJ2-6; 7 positions agree with TRBD2. The CDR3 runs to 19 residues. V was pared by 1 base and J by 2 bases, with 11 bases of the junction left unmatched. The germline CDR1 and CDR2 sequences are SGHAT and FQNNGV. The CDR3 sequence is CASSLGWRLAETGANVLTF. The DNA of the CDR3 is TGTGCCAGCAGCTTAGGGTGGAGGCTAGCGGAGACTGGGGCCAACGTCCTGACTTTC.